The clone carrying this T cell receptor beta chain was recorded at least ten times. The data originate from a study of CD8 T cells in ankylosing spondylitis. The authors made TCR beta libraries by quantitative 5'-RACE with molecular barcodes. TCRdb processed the 5' RACE reads anew with MiXCR; each CDR3 protein has one entry. The table shows 200,000 to 300,000 distinct CDR3 sequences, with around 8% occurring only once. Germline V gives CDR1 MGHDK, CDR2 SYGVNS. This CDR3 region has 14 residues. V was cut by 2 bases and J by 6 bases, with 13 bases left in between. V usage is TRBV25-1 and J usage is TRBJ1-2; possibly TRBD1 for D (5 bases). Sequences were obtained from blood, either unsorted or a sorted T cell fraction (not recorded which). This TCR was recovered from a female donor with ankylosing spondylitis or in good health (not recorded which). The CDR3 loop reads CASSEPGGEDGYTF. In DNA form, the CDR3 reads TGTGCCAGCAGTGAACCCGGGGGAGAGGATGGCTACACCTTC.